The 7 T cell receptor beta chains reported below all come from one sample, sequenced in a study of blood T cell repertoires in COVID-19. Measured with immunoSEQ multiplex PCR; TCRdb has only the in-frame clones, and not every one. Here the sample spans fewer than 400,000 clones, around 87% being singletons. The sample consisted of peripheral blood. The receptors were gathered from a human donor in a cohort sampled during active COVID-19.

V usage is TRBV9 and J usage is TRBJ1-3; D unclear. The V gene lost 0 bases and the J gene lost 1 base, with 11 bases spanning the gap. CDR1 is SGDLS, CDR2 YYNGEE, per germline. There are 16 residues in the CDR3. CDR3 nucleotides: TGTGCCAGCAGCGTAGCTGGCAGAGGGTCTGGAAACACCATATATTTT. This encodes CASSVAGRGSGNTIYF.

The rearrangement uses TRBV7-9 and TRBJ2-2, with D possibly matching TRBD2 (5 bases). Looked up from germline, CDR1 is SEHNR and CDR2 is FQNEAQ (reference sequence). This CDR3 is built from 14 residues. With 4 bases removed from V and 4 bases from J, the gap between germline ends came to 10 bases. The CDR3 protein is CASSSAVSTGELFF. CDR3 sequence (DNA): TGTGCCAGCAGCTCAGCGGTGAGCACCGGGGAGCTGTTTTTT.

The CDR3 DNA reads as TGCGCCAGCAGCTCGGGACAGGGGGCGACCGGGGAGCTGTTTTTT. It codes for CASSSGQGATGELFF. This sequence joins TRBV5-1 and TRBJ2-2; 12 nucleotides match TRBD1. V gave up 3 bases and J gave up 5 bases; unmatched junction bases: 2. Germline lookup yields CDR1 SGHRS and CDR2 YFSETQ. The CDR3 runs 15 residues.

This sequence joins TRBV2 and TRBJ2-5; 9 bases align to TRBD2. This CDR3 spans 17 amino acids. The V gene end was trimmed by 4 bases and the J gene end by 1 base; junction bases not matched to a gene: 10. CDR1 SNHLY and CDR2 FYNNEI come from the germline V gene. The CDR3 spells CASSGPSLAGTQETQYF. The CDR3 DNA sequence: TGTGCCAGCAGTGGCCCCAGCCTAGCGGGAACCCAAGAGACCCAGTACTTC.

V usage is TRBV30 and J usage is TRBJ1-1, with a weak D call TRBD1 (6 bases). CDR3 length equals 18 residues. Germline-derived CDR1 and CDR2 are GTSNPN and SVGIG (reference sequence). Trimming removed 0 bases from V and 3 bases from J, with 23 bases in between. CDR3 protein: CAWSVKGKGGQLYTEAFF. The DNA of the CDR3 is TGTGCCTGGAGTGTCAAGGGAAAGGGGGGGCAATTGTACACTGAAGCTTTCTTT.

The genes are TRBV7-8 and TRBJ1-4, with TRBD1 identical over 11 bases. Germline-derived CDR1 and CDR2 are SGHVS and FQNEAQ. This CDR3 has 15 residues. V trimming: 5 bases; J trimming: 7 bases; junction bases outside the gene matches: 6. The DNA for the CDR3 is TGTGCCAGCAGCCAGGCCGGGACAGGGGGTGAAAAACTGTTTTTT. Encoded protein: CASSQAGTGGEKLFF.

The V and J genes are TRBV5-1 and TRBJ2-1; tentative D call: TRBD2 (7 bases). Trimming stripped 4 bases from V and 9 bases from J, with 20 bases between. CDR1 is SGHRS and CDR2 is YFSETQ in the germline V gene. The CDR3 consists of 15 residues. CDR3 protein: CASSLGTTPGAEQFF. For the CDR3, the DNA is TGCGCCAGCAGCCTAGGGACTACGCCGGGGGCTGAGCAGTTCTTC. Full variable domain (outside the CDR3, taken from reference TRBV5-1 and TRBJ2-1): KAGVTQTPRYLIKTRGQQVTLSCSPISGHRSVSWYQQTPGQGLQFLFEYFSETQRNKGNFPGRFSGRQFSNSRSEMNVSTLELGDSALYLCASSLGTTPGAEQFFGPGTRLTVL.